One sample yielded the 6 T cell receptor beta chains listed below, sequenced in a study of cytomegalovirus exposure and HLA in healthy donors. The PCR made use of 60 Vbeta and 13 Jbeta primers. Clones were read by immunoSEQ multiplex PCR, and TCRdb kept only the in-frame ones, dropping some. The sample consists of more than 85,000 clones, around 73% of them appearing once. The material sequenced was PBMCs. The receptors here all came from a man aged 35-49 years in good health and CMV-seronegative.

The CDR3 coding sequence is TGTGCCAGCAGCCTGGGACAGGGACTGGATACGCAGTATTTT. Amino acids: CASSLGQGLDTQYF. This chain links TRBV7-2 with TRBJ2-3, with TRBD1 identical over 9 bases. V lost 5 bases, J lost 6 bases, and 6 bases stayed unmatched. Germline CDR1 and CDR2: SGHTA and FQGNSA. The length of the CDR3 is 14 residues.

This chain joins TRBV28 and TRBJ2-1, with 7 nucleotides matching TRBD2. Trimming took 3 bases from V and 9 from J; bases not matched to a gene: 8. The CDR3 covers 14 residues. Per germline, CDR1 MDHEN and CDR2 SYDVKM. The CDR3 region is CASSFWQGRGEQFF. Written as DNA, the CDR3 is TGTGCCAGCAGTTTTTGGCAAGGGAGGGGTGAGCAGTTCTTC.

Written as DNA, the CDR3 is TGTGCCAGAAGCCCAAGCGGGGGGGAAGAAGAGACCCAGTACTTC. It encodes CARSPSGGEEETQYF. This chain connects TRBV5-3 to TRBJ2-5; 10 bases align to TRBD2. TRBV5-3 is known as an ORF, though its function is uncertain. Trimming removed 4 bases from V and 3 bases from J; junction bases left unmatched: 6. The CDR3 extends over 15 amino acids.

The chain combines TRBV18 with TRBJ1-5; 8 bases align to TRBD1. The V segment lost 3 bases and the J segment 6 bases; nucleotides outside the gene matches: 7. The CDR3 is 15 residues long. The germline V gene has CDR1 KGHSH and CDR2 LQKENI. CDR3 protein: CASSPSPDRVQPQHF. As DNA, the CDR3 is TGTGCCAGCTCACCCAGCCCGGACAGGGTTCAGCCCCAGCATTTT.

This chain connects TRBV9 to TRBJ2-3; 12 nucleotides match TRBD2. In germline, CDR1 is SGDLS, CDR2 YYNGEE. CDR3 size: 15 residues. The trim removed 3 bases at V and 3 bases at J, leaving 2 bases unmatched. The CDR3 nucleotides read TGTGCCAGCAGCGCGACTAGCGGGGGTACAGATACGCAGTATTTT. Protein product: CASSATSGGTDTQYF.

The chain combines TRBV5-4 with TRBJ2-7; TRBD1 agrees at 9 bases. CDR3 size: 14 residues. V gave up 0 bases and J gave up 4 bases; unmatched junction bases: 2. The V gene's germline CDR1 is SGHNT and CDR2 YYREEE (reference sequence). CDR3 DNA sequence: TGTGCCAGCAGCTTGGACAGGGGGCGTTACGAGCAGTACTTC. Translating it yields CASSLDRGRYEQYF. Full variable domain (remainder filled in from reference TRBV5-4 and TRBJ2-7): ETGVTQSPTHLIKTRGQQVTLRCSSQSGHNTVSWYQQALGQGPQFIFQYYREEENGRGNFPPRFSGLQFPNYSSELNVNALELDDSALYLCASSLDRGRYEQYFGPGTRLTVT.